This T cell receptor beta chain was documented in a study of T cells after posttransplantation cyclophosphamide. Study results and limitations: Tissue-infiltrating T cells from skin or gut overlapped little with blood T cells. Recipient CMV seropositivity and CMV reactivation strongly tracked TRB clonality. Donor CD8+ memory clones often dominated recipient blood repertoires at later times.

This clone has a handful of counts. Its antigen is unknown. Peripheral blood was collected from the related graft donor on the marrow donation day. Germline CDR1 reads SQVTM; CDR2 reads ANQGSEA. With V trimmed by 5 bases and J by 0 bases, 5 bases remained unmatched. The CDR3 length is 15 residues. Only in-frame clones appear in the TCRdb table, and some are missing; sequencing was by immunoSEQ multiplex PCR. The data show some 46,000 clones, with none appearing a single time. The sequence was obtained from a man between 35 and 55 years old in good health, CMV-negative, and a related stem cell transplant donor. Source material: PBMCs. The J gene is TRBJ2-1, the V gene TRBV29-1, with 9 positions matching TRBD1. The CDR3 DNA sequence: TGCAGCGTTTCCGGGACAGGGAGCTCCTACAATGAGCAGTTCTTC. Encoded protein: CSVSGTGSSYNEQFF.